Shown below are 3 T cell receptor beta chains from a single sample sequenced in a study of cytomegalovirus exposure and HLA in healthy donors. The PCR was carried out with 60 Vbeta primers and 13 Jbeta primers. Assay used: immunoSEQ multiplex PCR; TCRdb lists only in-frame clones, some missing. The sample holds about 110,000 clones, around 80% seen once. The sample comprised PBMCs. These receptors all stem from a man aged 40-49 years in good health and CMV-seronegative.

This chain's CDR3 is CASRWTDDTEAFF. Here the CDR3 DNA reads TGTGCCAGCAGGTGGACAGATGACACTGAAGCTTTCTTT. J is TRBJ1-1 and V is TRBV6-1; D perhaps matches TRBD1 (6 bases). The ends were cut back, 6 bases at V and 3 bases at J, with 11 bases in the middle. Germline V gives CDR1 MNHNS, CDR2 SASEGT. CDR3 size: 13 residues.

In this sample, this clone turned up a few times. The J gene is TRBJ1-2, the V gene TRBV9; 9 nucleotides match TRBD1. CDR3 size: 14 residues. Losses at the gene ends were 5 bases for V and 4 bases for J; bases not matched to a gene: 6. From germline, CDR1 is SGDLS and CDR2 YYNGEE. CDR3 loop: CASSNRDRVYGYTF. The CDR3 nucleotides read TGTGCCAGCAGTAACCGGGACAGGGTCTATGGCTACACCTTC. Looking up the rest from reference TRBV9 and TRBJ1-2 gives the full variable domain: DSGVTQTPKHLITATGQRVTLRCSPRSGDLSVYWYQQSLDQGLQFLIQYYNGEERAKGNILERFSAQQFPDLHSELNLSSLELGDSALYFCASSNRDRVYGYTFGSGTRLTVV.

The chain couples TRBV7-6 to TRBJ1-6; 8 bases line up with TRBD1. The CDR3 consists of 16 residues. After removal of 6 bases from V and 7 bases from J, the junction contained 11 bases not matched to a gene. Per the germline V gene, CDR1 is SGHVS and CDR2 is FNYEAQ. The CDR3 is CASSQGAGQGNSPLHF. The DNA of the CDR3 is TGTGCCAGCAGTCAAGGGGCCGGACAGGGAAATTCACCCCTCCACTTT.